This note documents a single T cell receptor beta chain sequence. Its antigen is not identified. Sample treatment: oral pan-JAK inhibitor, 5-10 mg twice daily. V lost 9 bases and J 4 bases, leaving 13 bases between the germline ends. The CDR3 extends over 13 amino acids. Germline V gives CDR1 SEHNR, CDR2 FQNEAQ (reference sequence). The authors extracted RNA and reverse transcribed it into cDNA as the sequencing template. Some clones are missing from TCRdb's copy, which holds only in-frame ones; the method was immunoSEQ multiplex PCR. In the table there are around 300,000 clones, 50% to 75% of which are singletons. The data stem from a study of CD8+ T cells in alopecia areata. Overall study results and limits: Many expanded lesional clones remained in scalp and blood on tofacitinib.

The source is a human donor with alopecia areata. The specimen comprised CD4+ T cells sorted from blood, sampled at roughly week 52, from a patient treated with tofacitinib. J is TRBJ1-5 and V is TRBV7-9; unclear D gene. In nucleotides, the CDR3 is TGTGCCAGTCTCAAATTGGGAAATCAGCCCCAGCATTTT. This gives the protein CASLKLGNQPQHF.